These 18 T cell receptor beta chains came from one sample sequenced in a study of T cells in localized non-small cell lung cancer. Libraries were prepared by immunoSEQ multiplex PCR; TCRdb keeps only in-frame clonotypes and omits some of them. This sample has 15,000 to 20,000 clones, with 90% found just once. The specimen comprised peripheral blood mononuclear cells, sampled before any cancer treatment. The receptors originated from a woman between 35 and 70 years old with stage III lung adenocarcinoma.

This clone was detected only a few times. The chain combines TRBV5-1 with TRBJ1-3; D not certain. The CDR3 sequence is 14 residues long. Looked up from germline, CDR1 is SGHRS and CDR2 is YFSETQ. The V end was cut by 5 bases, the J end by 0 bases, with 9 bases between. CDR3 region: CASRAEISGNTIYF. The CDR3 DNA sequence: TGCGCCAGCAGGGCGGAAATCTCTGGAAACACCATATATTTT.

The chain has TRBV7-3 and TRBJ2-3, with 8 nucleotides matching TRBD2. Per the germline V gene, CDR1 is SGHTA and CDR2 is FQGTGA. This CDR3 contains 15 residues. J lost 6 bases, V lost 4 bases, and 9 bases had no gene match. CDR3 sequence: CASSSRGGPEDTQYF. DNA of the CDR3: TGTGCCAGCAGCTCACGGGGGGGCCCTGAGGATACGCAGTATTTT.

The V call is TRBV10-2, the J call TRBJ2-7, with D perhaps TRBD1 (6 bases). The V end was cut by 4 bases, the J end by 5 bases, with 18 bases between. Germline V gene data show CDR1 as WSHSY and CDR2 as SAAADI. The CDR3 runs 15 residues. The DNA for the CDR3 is TGCGCCAGCAGTGCCGGACAGAGCACGGTTAACGAGCAGTACTTC. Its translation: CASSAGQSTVNEQYF.

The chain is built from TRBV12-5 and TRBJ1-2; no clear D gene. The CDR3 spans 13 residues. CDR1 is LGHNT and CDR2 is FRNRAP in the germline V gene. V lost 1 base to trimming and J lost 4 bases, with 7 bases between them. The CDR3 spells CASGLEIGYGYTF. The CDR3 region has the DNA TGTGCTAGTGGTTTGGAGATCGGCTATGGCTACACCTTC.

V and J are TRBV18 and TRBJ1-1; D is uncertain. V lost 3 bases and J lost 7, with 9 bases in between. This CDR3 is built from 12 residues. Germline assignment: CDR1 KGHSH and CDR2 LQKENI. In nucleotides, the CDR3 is TGTGCCAGCTCACCCACGGCAGTTGAAGCTTTCTTT. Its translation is CASSPTAVEAFF.

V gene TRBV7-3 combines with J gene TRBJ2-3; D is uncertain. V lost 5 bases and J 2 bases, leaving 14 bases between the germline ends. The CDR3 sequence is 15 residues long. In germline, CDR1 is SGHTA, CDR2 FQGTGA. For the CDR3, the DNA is TGTGCCAGCAGCCTCAGGCCAAGGCACACAGATACGCAGTATTTT. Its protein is CASSLRPRHTDTQYF.

The CDR3 DNA reads TGCGCCAGCAGCTTGGGGGTTGGGACGGGTGAGACCCAGTACTTC. Its protein is CASSLGVGTGETQYF. V and J are TRBV5-1 and TRBJ2-5, with D possibly called TRBD1 or TRBD2 (5 bases each). The CDR3 consists of 15 residues. Trimming left V 0 bases short and J 5 bases short, with 14 bases between. Per the germline V gene, CDR1 is SGHRS and CDR2 is YFSETQ.

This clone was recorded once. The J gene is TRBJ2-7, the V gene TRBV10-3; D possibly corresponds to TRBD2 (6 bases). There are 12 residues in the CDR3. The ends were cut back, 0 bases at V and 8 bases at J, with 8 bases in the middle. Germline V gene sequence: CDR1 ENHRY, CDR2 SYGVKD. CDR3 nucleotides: TGTGCCATCAGTGAGTCGGAGGGTAAGCAGTACTTC. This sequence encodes CAISESEGKQYF.

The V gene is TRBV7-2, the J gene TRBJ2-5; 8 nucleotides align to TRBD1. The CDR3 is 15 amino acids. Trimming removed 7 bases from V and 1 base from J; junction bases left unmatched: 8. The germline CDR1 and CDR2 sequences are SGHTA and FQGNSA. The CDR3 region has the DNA TGTGCCAGCAAGGAGACAGGGGACCTCCAAGAGACCCAGTACTTC. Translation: CASKETGDLQETQYF. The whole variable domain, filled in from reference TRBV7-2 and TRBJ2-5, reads GAGVSQSPSNKVTEKGKDVELRCDPISGHTALYWYRQSLGQGLEFLIYFQGNSAPDKSGLPSDRFSAERTGGSVSTLTIQRTQQEDSAVYLCASKETGDLQETQYFGPGTRLLVL.

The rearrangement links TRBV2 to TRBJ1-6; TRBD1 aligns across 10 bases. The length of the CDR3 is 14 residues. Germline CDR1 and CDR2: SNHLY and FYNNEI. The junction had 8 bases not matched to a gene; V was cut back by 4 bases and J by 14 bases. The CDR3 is CASSGEGQGLSLHF. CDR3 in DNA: TGTGCCAGCAGTGGTGAGGGACAGGGGCTTTCCCTCCACTTT.

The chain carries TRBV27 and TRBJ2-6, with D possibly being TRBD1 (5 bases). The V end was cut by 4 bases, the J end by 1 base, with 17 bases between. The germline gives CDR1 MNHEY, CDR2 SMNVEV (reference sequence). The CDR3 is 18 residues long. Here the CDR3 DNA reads TGTGCCAGCAGTTCGACAGAACGCTGGGGTTCTGGGGCCAACGTCCTGACTTTC. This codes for CASSSTERWGSGANVLTF.

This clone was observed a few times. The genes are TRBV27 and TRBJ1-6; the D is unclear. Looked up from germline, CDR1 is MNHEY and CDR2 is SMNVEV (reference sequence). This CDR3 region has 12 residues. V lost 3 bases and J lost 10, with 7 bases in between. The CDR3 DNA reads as TGTGCCAGCAGTTTTCACTCCTCACCCCTCCACTTT. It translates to CASSFHSSPLHF.

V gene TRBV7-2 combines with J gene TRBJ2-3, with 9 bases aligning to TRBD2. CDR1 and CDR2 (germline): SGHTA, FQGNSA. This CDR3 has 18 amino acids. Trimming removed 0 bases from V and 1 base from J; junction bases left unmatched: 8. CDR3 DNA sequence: TGTGCCAGCAGCTTAGCGGGGGTAGCGGGGGTGGGCACAGATACGCAGTATTTT. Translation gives CASSLAGVAGVGTDTQYF.

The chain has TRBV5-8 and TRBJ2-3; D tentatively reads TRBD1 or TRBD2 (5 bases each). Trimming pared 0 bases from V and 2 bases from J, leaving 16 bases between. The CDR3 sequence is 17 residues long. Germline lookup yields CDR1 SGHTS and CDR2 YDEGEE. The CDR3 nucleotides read TGTGCCAGCAGCTTGGTGTGGGGGAAGGAGACCACAGATACGCAGTATTTT. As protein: CASSLVWGKETTDTQYF.

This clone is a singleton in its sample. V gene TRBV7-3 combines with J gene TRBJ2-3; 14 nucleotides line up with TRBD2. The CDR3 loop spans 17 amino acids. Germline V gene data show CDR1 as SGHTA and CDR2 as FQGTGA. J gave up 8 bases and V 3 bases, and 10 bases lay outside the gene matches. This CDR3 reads CASSLGLAGAFGTTQYF. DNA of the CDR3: TGTGCCAGCAGCTTGGGACTAGCGGGGGCGTTCGGGACTACGCAGTATTTT.

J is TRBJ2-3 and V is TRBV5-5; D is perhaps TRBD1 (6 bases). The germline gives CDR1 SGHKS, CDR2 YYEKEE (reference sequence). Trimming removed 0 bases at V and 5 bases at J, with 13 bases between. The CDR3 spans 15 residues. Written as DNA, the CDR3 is TGTGCCAGCAGCTTGGGTACAGGGTTCAGAGATACGCAGTATTTT. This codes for CASSLGTGFRDTQYF.

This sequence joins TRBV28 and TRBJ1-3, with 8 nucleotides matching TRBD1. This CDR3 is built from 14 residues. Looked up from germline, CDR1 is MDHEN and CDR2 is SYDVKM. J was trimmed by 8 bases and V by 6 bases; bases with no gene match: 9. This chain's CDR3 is CASSTDRGGDTIYF. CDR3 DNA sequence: TGTGCCAGCAGCACAGACAGGGGAGGGGACACCATATATTTT.

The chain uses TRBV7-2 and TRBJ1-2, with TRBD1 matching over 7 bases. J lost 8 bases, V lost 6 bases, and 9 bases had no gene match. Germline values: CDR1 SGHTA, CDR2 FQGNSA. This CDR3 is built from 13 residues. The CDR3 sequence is CASSSDRVRGYTF. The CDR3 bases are TGTGCCAGCAGTTCTGACAGGGTACGGGGCTACACCTTC.